This record covers a single T cell receptor (beta chain). The antigen remains undetermined. Germline values: CDR1 SNHLY, CDR2 FYNNEI. There are 13 residues in the CDR3. V was clipped by 1 base and J by 1 base, with 4 bases between them. The table came from immunoSEQ multiplex PCR; TCRdb's copy has only in-frame clones and leaves some out. The data hold some 96,000 clones, with approximately 86% observed a single time. Chemo-refractory metastatic non-small-cell lung cancer patients received focal radiation with ipilimumab CTLA-4 blockade. The data derive from a study of radiotherapy plus CTLA-4 blockade in lung cancer. About the research overall: Objective responses were documented in about 19% of patients, with disease control in approximately 32%.

Study outcomes and limitations: Radiotherapy with ipilimumab was followed by blood expansion of tumor-derived clones.

The sequencing used peripheral blood, collected from a patient treated with radiotherapy plus ipilimumab. This TCR derives from a human donor with non-small cell lung cancer that progressed on radiotherapy plus ipilimumab. V and J are TRBV2 and TRBJ1-1; D not resolved. Here the CDR3 DNA reads TGTGCCAGCAGTGAAGAGGGGAACACTGAAGCTTTCTTT. It translates to CASSEEGNTEAFF.